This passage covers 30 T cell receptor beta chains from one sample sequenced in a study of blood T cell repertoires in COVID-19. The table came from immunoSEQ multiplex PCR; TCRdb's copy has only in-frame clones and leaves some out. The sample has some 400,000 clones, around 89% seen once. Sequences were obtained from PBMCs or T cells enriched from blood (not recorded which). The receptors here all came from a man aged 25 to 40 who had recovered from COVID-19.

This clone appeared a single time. The CDR3 DNA sequence: TGTGCCAGTAGTATCACCTCCGGGGGTCCCCAGCATTTT. Translated, it gives CASSITSGGPQHF. The rearrangement joins TRBV19 to TRBJ1-5; weak D call: TRBD1 (5 bases). The CDR3 consists of 13 residues. Between the trimmed V and J ends, which lost 3 bases and 10 bases, there was a span of 13 bases. Per germline, CDR1 LNHDA and CDR2 SQIVND (reference sequence).

The chain's CDR3 is CASLTTLAGVEQFF. The CDR3 DNA follows: TGTGCCAGCCTGACTACCTTAGCGGGAGTTGAGCAGTTCTTC. The V call is TRBV2, the J call TRBJ2-1, with 9 positions matching TRBD2. The CDR3 spans 14 residues. The V gene's germline CDR1 is SNHLY and CDR2 FYNNEI. The trim removed 8 bases at V and 9 bases at J, leaving 11 bases unmatched.

CDR3 DNA: TGTGCCAGCAGTGAAGAGGGAATGAACACTGAAGCTTTCTTT. It is translated as CASSEEGMNTEAFF. This chain uses TRBV6-4 with TRBJ1-1, with unresolved D. The CDR3 length is 14 residues. CDR1 and CDR2 from the germline V gene are MRHNA and SNTAGT. The V and J ends lost 3 bases and 0 bases respectively, with 8 bases between them.

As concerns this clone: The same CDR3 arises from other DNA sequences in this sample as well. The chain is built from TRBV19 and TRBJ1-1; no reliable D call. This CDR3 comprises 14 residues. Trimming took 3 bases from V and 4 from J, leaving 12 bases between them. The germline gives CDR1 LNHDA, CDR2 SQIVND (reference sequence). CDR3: CASSIRTGGTEAFF. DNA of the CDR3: TGTGCCAGTAGTATCCGGACTGGAGGCACTGAAGCTTTCTTT.

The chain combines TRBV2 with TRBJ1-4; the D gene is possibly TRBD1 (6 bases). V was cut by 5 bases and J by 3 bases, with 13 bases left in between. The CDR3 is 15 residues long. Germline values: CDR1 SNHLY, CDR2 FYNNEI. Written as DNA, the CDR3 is TGTGCCAGCAGTCCCCAGGGGACGGCTAATGAAAAACTGTTTTTT. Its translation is CASSPQGTANEKLFF. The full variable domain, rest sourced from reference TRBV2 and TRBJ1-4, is EPEVTQTPSHQVTQMGQEVILRCVPISNHLYFYWYRQILGQKVEFLVSFYNNEISEKSEIFDDQFSVERPDGSNFTLKIRSTKLEDSAMYFCASSPQGTANEKLFFGSGTQLSVL.

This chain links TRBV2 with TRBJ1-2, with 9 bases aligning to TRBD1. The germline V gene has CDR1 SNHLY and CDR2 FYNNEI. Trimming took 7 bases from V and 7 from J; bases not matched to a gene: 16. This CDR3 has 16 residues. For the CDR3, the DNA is TGTGCCAGCACCGGAGGGGAGACAGGGGGTCCAAGTGGCTACACCTTC. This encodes CASTGGETGGPSGYTF.

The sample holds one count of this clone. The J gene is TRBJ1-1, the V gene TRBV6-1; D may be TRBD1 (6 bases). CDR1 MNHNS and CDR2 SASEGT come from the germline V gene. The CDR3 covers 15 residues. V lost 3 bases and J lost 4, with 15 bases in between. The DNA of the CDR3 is TGTGCCAGCAGTGAGGGGCAGGGGTGGTCCACTGAAGCTTTCTTT. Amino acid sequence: CASSEGQGWSTEAFF.

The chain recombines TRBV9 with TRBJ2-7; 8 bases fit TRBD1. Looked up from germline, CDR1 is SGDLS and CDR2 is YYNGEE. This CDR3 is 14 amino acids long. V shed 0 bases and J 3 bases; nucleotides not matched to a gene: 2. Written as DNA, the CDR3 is TGTGCCAGCAGCGTAGTCGGGACAGGCTACGAGCAGTACTTC. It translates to CASSVVGTGYEQYF.

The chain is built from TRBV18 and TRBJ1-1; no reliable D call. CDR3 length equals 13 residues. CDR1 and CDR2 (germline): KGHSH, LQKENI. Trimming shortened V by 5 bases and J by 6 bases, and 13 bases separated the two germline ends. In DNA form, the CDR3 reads TGTGCCAGCTCAGGACTGCAGGAGGCTGAAGCTTTCTTT. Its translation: CASSGLQEAEAFF.

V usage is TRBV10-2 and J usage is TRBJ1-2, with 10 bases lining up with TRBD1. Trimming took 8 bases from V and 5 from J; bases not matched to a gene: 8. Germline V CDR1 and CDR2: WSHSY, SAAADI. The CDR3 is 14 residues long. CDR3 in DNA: TGCGCCAGCGGCGCGACAGGGGGCGTTTATGGCTACACCTTC. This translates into CASGATGGVYGYTF.

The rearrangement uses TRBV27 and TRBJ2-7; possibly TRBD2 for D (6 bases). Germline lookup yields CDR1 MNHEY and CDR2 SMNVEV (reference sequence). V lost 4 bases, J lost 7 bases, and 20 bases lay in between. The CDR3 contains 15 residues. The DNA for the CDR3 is TGTGCCAGCAGTTGGGAGGCGGGGATCGGCCTTGAGCAGTACTTC. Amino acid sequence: CASSWEAGIGLEQYF.

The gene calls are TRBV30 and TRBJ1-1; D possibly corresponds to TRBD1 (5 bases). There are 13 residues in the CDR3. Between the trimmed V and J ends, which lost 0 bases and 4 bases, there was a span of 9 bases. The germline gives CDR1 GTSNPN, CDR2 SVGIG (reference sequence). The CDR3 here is CAWSVGVSTEAFF. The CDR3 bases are TGTGCCTGGAGTGTAGGGGTAAGCACTGAAGCTTTCTTT.

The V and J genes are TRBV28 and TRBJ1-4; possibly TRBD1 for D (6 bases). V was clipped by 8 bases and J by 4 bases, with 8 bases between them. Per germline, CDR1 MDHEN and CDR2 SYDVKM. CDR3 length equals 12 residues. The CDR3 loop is CASGQSNEKLFF. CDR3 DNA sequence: TGTGCCAGCGGACAGAGTAATGAAAAACTGTTTTTT.

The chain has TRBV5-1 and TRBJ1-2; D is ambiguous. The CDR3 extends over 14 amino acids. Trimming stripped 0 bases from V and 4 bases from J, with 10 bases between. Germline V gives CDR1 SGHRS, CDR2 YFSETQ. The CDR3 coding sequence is TGCGCCAGCAGCTTGGCCACAGAAGGCTATGGCTACACCTTC. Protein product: CASSLATEGYGYTF.

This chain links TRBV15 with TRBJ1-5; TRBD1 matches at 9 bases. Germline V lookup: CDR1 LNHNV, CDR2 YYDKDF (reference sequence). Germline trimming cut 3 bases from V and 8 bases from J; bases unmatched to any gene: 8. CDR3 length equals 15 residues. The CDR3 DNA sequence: TGTGCCACCAGCAGGGACAGGGGATTAGGAGAGCCCCAGCATTTT. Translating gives CATSRDRGLGEPQHF.

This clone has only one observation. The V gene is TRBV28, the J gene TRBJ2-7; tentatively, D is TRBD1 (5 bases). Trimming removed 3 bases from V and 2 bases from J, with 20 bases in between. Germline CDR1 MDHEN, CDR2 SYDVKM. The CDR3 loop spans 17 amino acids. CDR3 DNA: TGTGCCAGCAGTTTTCCATTCAAGACAGCATCTACCTACGAGCAGTACTTC. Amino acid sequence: CASSFPFKTASTYEQYF.

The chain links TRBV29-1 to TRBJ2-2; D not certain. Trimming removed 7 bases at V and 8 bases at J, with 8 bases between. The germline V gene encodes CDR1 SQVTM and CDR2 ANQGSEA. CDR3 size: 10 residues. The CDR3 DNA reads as TGCAGCGGATACGGGGGGGAGCTGTTTTTT. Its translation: CSGYGGELFF.

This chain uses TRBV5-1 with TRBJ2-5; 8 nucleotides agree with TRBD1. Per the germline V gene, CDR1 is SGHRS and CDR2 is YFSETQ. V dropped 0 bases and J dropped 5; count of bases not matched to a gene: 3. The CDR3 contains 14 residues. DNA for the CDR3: TGCGCCAGCAGCTTGGGGACAGGGAGGGAGACCCAGTACTTC. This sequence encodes CASSLGTGRETQYF.

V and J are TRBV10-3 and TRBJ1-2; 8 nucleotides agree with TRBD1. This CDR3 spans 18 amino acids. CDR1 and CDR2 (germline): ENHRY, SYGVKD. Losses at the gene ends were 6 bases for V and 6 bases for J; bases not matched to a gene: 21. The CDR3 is CAIRPGRQGRMIEDGYTF. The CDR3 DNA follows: TGTGCCATCAGACCTGGGAGACAGGGGAGAATGATAGAGGATGGCTACACCTTC.

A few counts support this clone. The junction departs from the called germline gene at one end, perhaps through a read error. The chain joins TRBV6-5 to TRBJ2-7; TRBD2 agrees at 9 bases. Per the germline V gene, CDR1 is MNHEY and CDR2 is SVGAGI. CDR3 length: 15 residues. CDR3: CASRYSASGRYEQYF. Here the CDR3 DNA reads TGTGCCAGCAGATACTCAGCGAGCGGGAGGTACGAGCAGTACTTC.

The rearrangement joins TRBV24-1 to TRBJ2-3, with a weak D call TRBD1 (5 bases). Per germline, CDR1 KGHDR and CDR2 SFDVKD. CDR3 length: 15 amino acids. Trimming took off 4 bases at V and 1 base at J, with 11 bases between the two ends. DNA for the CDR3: TGTGCCACCAGTGAGCTGCAGGGTGGCACAGATACGCAGTATTTT. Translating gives CATSELQGGTDTQYF.

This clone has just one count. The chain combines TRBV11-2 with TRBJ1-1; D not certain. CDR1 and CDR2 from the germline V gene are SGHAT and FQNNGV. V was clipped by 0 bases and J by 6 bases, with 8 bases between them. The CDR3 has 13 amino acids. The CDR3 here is CASSLDWRAEAFF. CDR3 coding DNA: TGTGCCAGCAGCTTAGATTGGCGGGCTGAAGCTTTCTTT.

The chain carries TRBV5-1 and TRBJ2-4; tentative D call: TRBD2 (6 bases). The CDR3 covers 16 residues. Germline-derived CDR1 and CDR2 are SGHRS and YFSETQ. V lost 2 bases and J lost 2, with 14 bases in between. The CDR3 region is CASSLGGAGSKNIQYF. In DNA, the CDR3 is TGCGCCAGCAGCTTAGGCGGGGCGGGATCCAAAAACATTCAGTACTTC.

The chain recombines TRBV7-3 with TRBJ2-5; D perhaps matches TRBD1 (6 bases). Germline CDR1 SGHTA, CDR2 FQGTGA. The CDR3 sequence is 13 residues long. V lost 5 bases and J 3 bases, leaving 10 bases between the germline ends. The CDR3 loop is CASSQSGEETQYF. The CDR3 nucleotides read TGTGCCAGCAGCCAGTCAGGGGAAGAGACCCAGTACTTC.

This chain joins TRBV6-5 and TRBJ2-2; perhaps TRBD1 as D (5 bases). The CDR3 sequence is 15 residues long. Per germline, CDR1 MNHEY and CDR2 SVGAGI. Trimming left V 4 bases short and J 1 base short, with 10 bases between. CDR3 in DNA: TGTGCCAGCAGTTTTGACAGAGTGAACACCGGGGAGCTGTTTTTT. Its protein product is CASSFDRVNTGELFF.

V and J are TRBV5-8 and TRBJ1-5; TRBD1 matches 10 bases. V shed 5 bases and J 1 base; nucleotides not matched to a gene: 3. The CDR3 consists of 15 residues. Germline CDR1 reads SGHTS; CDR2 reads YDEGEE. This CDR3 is CASSGGQGSNQPQHF. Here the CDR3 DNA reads TGTGCCAGCAGTGGGGGACAGGGGAGCAATCAGCCCCAGCATTTT.

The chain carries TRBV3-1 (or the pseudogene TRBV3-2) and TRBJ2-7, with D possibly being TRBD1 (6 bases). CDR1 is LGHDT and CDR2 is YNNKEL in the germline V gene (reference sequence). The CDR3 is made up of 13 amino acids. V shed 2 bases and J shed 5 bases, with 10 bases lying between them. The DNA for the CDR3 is TGTGCCAGCAGCCAAATTACAGGGAACGAGCAGTACTTC. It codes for CASSQITGNEQYF.

This CDR3 is CASRRSGTNAEQFF. The CDR3 bases are TGCGCCAGCAGACGTAGCGGGACCAACGCCGAGCAGTTCTTC. V and J are TRBV10-1 and TRBJ2-1; 8 bases are a match to TRBD2. With 6 bases clipped from V and 10 bases from J, the junction kept 11 bases outside the gene matches. The germline gives CDR1 WNHNN, CDR2 SYGVQD (reference sequence). The CDR3 runs 14 residues.

CDR3 DNA: TGCAGTGCTCAAGACGGGTATTCCCATTACTTC. Translated, it gives CSAQDGYSHYF. V usage is TRBV20-1 and J usage is TRBJ2-4; D gene unclear. CDR3 length: 11 residues. Trimming removed 5 bases from V and 16 bases from J, with 18 bases in between. Germline V gene data show CDR1 as DFQATT and CDR2 as SNEGSKA (reference sequence).

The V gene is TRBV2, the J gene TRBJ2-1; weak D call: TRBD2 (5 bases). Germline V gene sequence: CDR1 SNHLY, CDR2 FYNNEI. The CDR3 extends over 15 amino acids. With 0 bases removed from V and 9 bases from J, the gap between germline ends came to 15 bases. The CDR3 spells CASSEARADVGEQFF. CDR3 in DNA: TGTGCCAGCAGTGAAGCCCGAGCGGACGTCGGTGAGCAGTTCTTC. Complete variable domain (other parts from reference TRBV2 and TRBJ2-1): EPEVTQTPSHQVTQMGQEVILRCVPISNHLYFYWYRQILGQKVEFLVSFYNNEISEKSEIFDDQFSVERPDGSNFTLKIRSTKLEDSAMYFCASSEARADVGEQFFGPGTRLTVL.